Listed here are 24 T cell receptor beta chains from one sample, sequenced in a study of blood T cells in healthy people across ages. Through a sample-barcoded 5' primer and a J-beta primer mix, a second PCR was run for 7 to 11 cycles. MiXCR, run by TCRdb on the 5' RACE reads, gives a single entry per CDR3 protein. The sample has about 1.8 million distinct CDR3 sequences; 49% are singletons. Sequenced: blood. Receptors originate from a woman in her thirties or forties in good health.

The V call is TRBV29-1, the J call TRBJ2-1, with D perhaps matching TRBD1 (5 bases). Germline loops: CDR1 SQVTM, CDR2 ANQGSEA. Deletions cut 0 bases from V and 8 bases from J, with 17 bases between. This CDR3 has 15 residues. This chain's CDR3 is CSVEDFLLRAYEQFF. The CDR3 DNA is TGCAGCGTTGAAGACTTTCTGCTCAGGGCCTATGAGCAGTTCTTC.

The chain recombines TRBV4-3 with TRBJ1-6; D perhaps matches TRBD1 (5 bases). The germline CDR1 and CDR2 sequences are LGHNA and YSLEER. V was pared by 0 bases and J by 6 bases, with 9 bases between. The CDR3 is made up of 15 amino acids. CDR3 residues: CASSQDMGLNSPLHF. The CDR3 DNA reads as TGCGCCAGCAGCCAAGATATGGGACTTAATTCACCCCTCCACTTT.

The table lists this clonotype with a few counts. The gene calls are TRBV11-3 and TRBJ2-7, with 9 positions matching TRBD1. V shed 1 base, J shed 4 bases, and the junction held 17 bases outside the gene matches. Germline V gives CDR1 SGHNT, CDR2 YENEEA. The CDR3 runs to 19 residues. This CDR3 is CASSLAGTRRGQGIYEQYF. CDR3 DNA sequence: TGTGCCAGCAGCTTAGCCGGAACCCGTCGGGGACAGGGAATATACGAGCAGTACTTC.

The chain uses TRBV4-2 and TRBJ1-2; a possible D gene is TRBD1 (5 bases). The CDR3 loop spans 15 amino acids. Trimming shortened V by 0 bases and J by 2 bases, and 10 bases separated the two germline ends. Germline loops: CDR1 LGHNA, CDR2 YNFKEQ. CDR3 nucleotide sequence: TGTGCCAGCAGCCAAGAAAAGACAGTCAACTATGGCTACACCTTC. It is translated as CASSQEKTVNYGYTF.

The J gene is TRBJ2-3, the V gene TRBV28; D is ambiguous. V was shortened by 1 base and J by 0 bases, with 14 bases between the two germline ends. This CDR3 has 17 amino acids. Germline CDR1 and CDR2: MDHEN and SYDVKM. The CDR3 DNA reads TGTGCCAGCAGTTTATCCTACCTTCGATTCAGCACAGATACGCAGTATTTT. It yields the protein CASSLSYLRFSTDTQYF.

V gene TRBV4-3 combines with J gene TRBJ2-5; TRBD2 matches at 13 bases. Germline V gene lookup returns CDR1 LGHNA and CDR2 YSLEER. The CDR3 is 15 amino acids. J lost 4 bases, V lost 2 bases, and 1 base had no gene match. The CDR3 here is CASSQTSGGVETQYF. The CDR3 coding sequence is TGCGCCAGCAGCCAAACTAGCGGGGGGGTAGAGACCCAGTACTTC.

The chain couples TRBV4-3 to TRBJ2-3; 7 bases are a match to TRBD2. This CDR3 contains 18 residues. Germline CDR1 reads LGHNA; CDR2 reads YSLEER. J gave up 6 bases and V 0 bases, and 15 bases lay outside the gene matches. Here the CDR3 DNA reads TGCGCCAGCAGCCAAGAAAGTCGGACTAGTCTACTGGCGGATACGCAGTATTTT. This encodes CASSQESRTSLLADTQYF.

This chain uses TRBV11-3 with TRBJ2-5; D is unclear. Germline loops: CDR1 SGHNT, CDR2 YENEEA. Trimming pared 1 base from V and 6 bases from J, leaving 9 bases between. The CDR3 has 13 residues. The CDR3 DNA reads TGTGCCAGCAGCTTAGGCCCGACGAAGACCCAGTACTTC. Translating it yields CASSLGPTKTQYF.

The chain employs TRBV7-9 and TRBJ2-5, with 8 bases matching TRBD1. The length of the CDR3 is 16 residues. Germline V CDR1 and CDR2: SEHNR, FQNEAQ (reference sequence). With 5 bases clipped from V and 1 base from J, the junction kept 9 bases outside the gene matches. The DNA for the CDR3 is TGTGCCAGCAGCATAACCCGGACAGGGCCCCAAGAGACCCAGTACTTC. The encoded protein is CASSITRTGPQETQYF.

This chain links TRBV9 with TRBJ2-3, with TRBD2 identical over 7 bases. CDR3 length: 15 residues. Trimming removed 0 bases from V and 4 bases from J; junction bases left unmatched: 5. Germline loops: CDR1 SGDLS, CDR2 YYNGEE. The CDR3 DNA is TGTGCCAGCAGCGTAGTGGGAGGGAGAGCAGATACGCAGTATTTT. Amino acids: CASSVVGGRADTQYF.

V gene TRBV6-1 combines with J gene TRBJ2-1; the match to TRBD1 covers 10 bases. Per the germline V gene, CDR1 is MNHNS and CDR2 is SASEGT. The CDR3 is 17 amino acids. J lost 0 bases, V lost 6 bases, and 8 bases had no gene match. In nucleotides, the CDR3 is TGTGCCAGCAGGATGGGACAGGGGTTCAGCTCCTACAATGAGCAGTTCTTC. It codes for CASRMGQGFSSYNEQFF.

The gene calls are TRBV2 and TRBJ2-5; 8 bases align to TRBD1. Trimming cost V 3 bases and J 11 bases; bases outside gene matches: 17. The CDR3 length is 16 residues. CDR1 and CDR2 (germline): SNHLY, FYNNEI. The CDR3 loop is CASSDPTGVYWNEQYF. The CDR3 coding sequence is TGTGCCAGCAGTGACCCGACAGGGGTATACTGGAATGAGCAGTACTTC.

The chain uses TRBV7-2 and TRBJ2-4, with TRBD1 matching over 10 bases. Germline V CDR1 and CDR2: SGHTA, FQGNSA. Trimming removed 4 bases from V and 6 bases from J; junction bases left unmatched: 6. The CDR3 loop spans 15 amino acids. CDR3 loop: CASSSDRGRRNIQYF. The DNA for the CDR3 is TGTGCCAGCAGCTCAGACAGGGGGCGACGAAACATTCAGTACTTC. Based on the CDR3 plus reference TRBV7-2 and TRBJ2-4, the full variable domain is GAGVSQSPSNKVTEKGKDVELRCDPISGHTALYWYRQSLGQGLEFLIYFQGNSAPDKSGLPSDRFSAERTGGSVSTLTIQRTQQEDSAVYLCASSSDRGRRNIQYFGAGTRLSVL.

The J gene is TRBJ2-7, the V gene TRBV29-1; D perhaps matches TRBD1 (5 bases). Germline CDR1 and CDR2: SQVTM and ANQGSEA. Trimming cost V 1 base and J 4 bases, with 14 bases left between them. The CDR3 loop spans 14 amino acids. CDR3 in DNA: TGCAGCGTTGAAGGGGGCCTTGGTTCGTACGAGCAGTACTTC. This gives the protein CSVEGGLGSYEQYF.

A few counts support this clonotype. This chain uses TRBV4-3 with TRBJ1-2; 7 bases map to TRBD1. J lost 10 bases, V lost 2 bases, and 7 bases had no gene match. Germline assignment: CDR1 LGHNA and CDR2 YSLEER. This CDR3 comprises 13 residues. CDR3 DNA: TGCGCCAGCAGCCAAATCTACCAGGGGGACTACACCTTC. Translated, it gives CASSQIYQGDYTF.

This clonotype was observed once. The chain links TRBV29-1 to TRBJ2-1; D remains unclear. V was pared by 3 bases and J by 10 bases, with 10 bases between. This CDR3 is built from 11 residues. Germline V CDR1 and CDR2: SQVTM, ANQGSEA. CDR3 loop: CSVEWDNEQFF. Written as DNA, the CDR3 is TGCAGCGTTGAGTGGGATAACGAGCAGTTCTTC.

The chain is built from TRBV7-2 and TRBJ2-1; D assignment may be TRBD1 or TRBD2 (5 bases each). V was trimmed by 4 bases and J by 0 bases, leaving 13 bases between them. CDR1 and CDR2 (germline): SGHTA, FQGNSA. The CDR3 extends over 16 amino acids. CDR3 in DNA: TGTGCCAGCAGCTCCCTGGGACGGAGCTCCTACAATGAGCAGTTCTTC. Encoded protein: CASSSLGRSSYNEQFF.

This rearrangement joins TRBV6-5 to TRBJ2-4, with 10 bases that match TRBD1. The J call is in doubt because the DNA end fits TRBJ2-5 better. Germline lookup yields CDR1 MNHEY and CDR2 SVGAGI. CDR3 length: 15 amino acids. In nucleotides, the CDR3 is TGTGCCAGCAGTCTCTCCGGGACAGGGGTGCAGACCCAGTACTTC. This gives the protein CASSLSGTGVQTQYF.

This clonotype was picked up a small number of times. The chain joins TRBV7-2 to TRBJ2-7, with unresolved D. Germline V gene sequence: CDR1 SGHTA, CDR2 FQGNSA. V lost 1 base and J 10 bases, leaving 17 bases between the germline ends. The length of the CDR3 is 14 residues. DNA for the CDR3: TGTGCCAGCAGCTTAGTGGGCGGTCGCCCGCACCAGTACTTC. Translated, it gives CASSLVGGRPHQYF.

J is TRBJ1-2 and V is TRBV20-1; D unresolved. This CDR3 region has 12 residues. The V and J ends lost 6 bases and 3 bases respectively, with 11 bases between them. CDR1 and CDR2 (germline): DFQATT, SNEGSKA (reference sequence). The chain's CDR3 is CSAFWGDYGYTF. The CDR3 DNA reads TGCAGTGCATTTTGGGGAGACTATGGCTACACCTTC.

The genes are TRBV7-3 and TRBJ2-1, with 10 bases fitting TRBD2. V dropped 2 bases and J dropped 6; count of bases not matched to a gene: 4. CDR1 and CDR2 (germline): SGHTA, FQGTGA. This CDR3 spans 15 amino acids. CDR3 protein: CASSLFSGGINEQFF. The CDR3 nucleotides read TGTGCCAGCAGCTTATTTAGCGGGGGGATCAATGAGCAGTTCTTC.

This clonotype showed up just a few times. The chain employs TRBV15 and TRBJ1-2, with D uncertain. Between the trimmed V and J ends, which lost 1 base and 4 bases, there was a span of 7 bases. The germline gives CDR1 LNHNV, CDR2 YYDKDF (reference sequence). The CDR3 runs 13 residues. The CDR3 DNA follows: TGTGCCACCAGCAGAGGGGCGGGCTATGGCTACACCTTC. It specifies CATSRGAGYGYTF.

V is TRBV12-3 or TRBV12-4 and J is TRBJ2-7; 8 bases line up with TRBD1. Gene TRBJ2-5 matches the end of the DNA better, so the J call may be wrong. The CDR3 covers 14 residues. The CDR3 protein is CASNAEDRGKTQYF. The CDR3 bases are TGTGCCAGCAATGCAGAAGACAGGGGAAAGACCCAGTACTTC.

V and J are TRBV5-1 and TRBJ1-1; 8 bases are a match to TRBD1. The CDR3 runs 16 residues. The trim removed 6 bases at V and 0 bases at J, leaving 10 bases unmatched. Germline V lookup: CDR1 SGHRS, CDR2 YFSETQ. The CDR3 loop reads CASTFQTGEMNTEAFF. The CDR3 region has the DNA TGCGCCAGCACCTTTCAGACAGGGGAAATGAACACTGAAGCTTTCTTT.